This T cell receptor beta chain was retrieved from a study of shared clonotypes between healthy human individuals. Profiling relied on immunoSEQ multiplex PCR, and the TCRdb table lists in-frame clones only, not all of them. This table holds around 2,100,000 clones, about 95% found once. Trimming cost V 0 bases and J 9 bases; bases outside gene matches: 12. The CDR3 runs to 16 residues. Germline lookup yields CDR1 SGHRS and CDR2 YFSETQ. Terminally differentiated effector memory CD45RA+ cells were left out of the naive CD8 fraction, which was CD45RO-negative and positively selected for CCR7. The rearrangement uses TRBV5-1 and TRBJ2-1; 7 bases match TRBD2. Input material: naive CD8+ T cells sorted from blood. This TCR was sampled from a man between 18 and 29 years old in good health. CDR3 amino acids: CASSLDPETPGGEQFF. Written as DNA, the CDR3 is TGCGCCAGCAGCTTGGATCCAGAGACCCCGGGGGGTGAGCAGTTCTTC.